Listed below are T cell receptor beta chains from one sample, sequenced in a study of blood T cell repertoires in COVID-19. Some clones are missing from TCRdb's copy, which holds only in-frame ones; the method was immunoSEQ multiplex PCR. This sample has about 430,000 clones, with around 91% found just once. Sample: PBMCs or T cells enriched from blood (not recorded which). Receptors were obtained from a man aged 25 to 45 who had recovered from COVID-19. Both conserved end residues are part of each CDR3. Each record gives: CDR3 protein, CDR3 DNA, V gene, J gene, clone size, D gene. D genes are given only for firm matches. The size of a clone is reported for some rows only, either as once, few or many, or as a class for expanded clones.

CASTKTNNQPQHF	TGTGCCAGCACAAAGACAAATAATCAGCCCCAGCATTTT	TRBV2	TRBJ1-5	NA	NA
CASSLSLAGGPDEQFF	TGTGCCAGCAGCTTATCTCTAGCGGGAGGGCCGGATGAGCAGTTCTTC	TRBV7-3	TRBJ2-1	NA	TRBD2
CATRRTGWNTIYF	TGTGCCACCAGGAGGACGGGGTGGAACACCATATATTTT	TRBV15	TRBJ1-3	NA	NA
CASSPAGFNEKLFF	TGTGCCAGCTCACCGGCAGGGTTTAATGAAAAACTGTTTTTT	TRBV18	TRBJ1-4	NA	NA
CASSQAWLASNEQFF	TGTGCCAGCAGCCAAGCGTGGCTAGCGAGCAATGAGCAGTTCTTC	TRBV4-2	TRBJ2-1	NA	NA
CASSFVAGNTEAFF	TGTGCCAGCAGTTTTGTGGCGGGGAACACTGAAGCTTTCTTT	TRBV28	TRBJ1-1	once	NA
CASSLAGRGAVGSPLHF	TGTGCCAGCAGCTTGGCCGGCAGGGGGGCGGTGGGTTCACCCCTCCACTTT	TRBV5-5	TRBJ1-6	NA	TRBD1
CASIPQGPSSEAFF	TGTGCCAGCATCCCTCAGGGGCCATCTTCTGAAGCTTTCTTT	TRBV28	TRBJ1-1	once	NA
CASSEPRDFPLINYGYTF	TGTGCCAGCAGTGAACCCCGGGACTTCCCACTGATTAACTATGGCTACACCTTC	TRBV6-1	TRBJ1-2	once	NA
CSVEDRREGEAFF	TGCAGCGTTGAAGATCGAAGGGAGGGTGAAGCTTTCTTT	TRBV29-1	TRBJ1-1	NA	NA
CASSYGGVGPLHF	TGTGCCAGCAGTTACGGGGGCGTGGGACCCCTCCACTTT	TRBV6-2/TRBV6-3	TRBJ1-6	NA	NA
CASSLRRGSTDTQYF	TGTGCCAGCAGCTTAAGGCGGGGTAGCACAGATACGCAGTATTTT	TRBV7-8	TRBJ2-3	NA	NA
CASRLGLAITGSTKETQYF	TGCGCCAGCAGACTGGGACTAGCAATCACAGGGTCCACGAAAGAGACCCAGTACTTC	TRBV5-1	TRBJ2-5	NA	TRBD2
CASSQAPLAGPQETQYF	TGTGCCAGCAGCCAAGCTCCCCTAGCGGGACCTCAAGAGACCCAGTACTTC	TRBV3-1/TRBV3-2	TRBJ2-5	NA	TRBD2
CASSRGSGANVLTF	TGTGCCAGCAGTAGGGGTTCTGGGGCCAACGTCCTGACTTTC	TRBV7-2	TRBJ2-6	NA	NA
CAWSEVWRTYEQYF	TGTGCCTGGAGTGAAGTTTGGCGGACCTACGAGCAGTACTTC	TRBV30	TRBJ2-7	NA	NA
CASTQGAQSGNQPQHF	TGTGCCAGCACACAGGGGGCGCAGTCAGGCAATCAGCCCCAGCATTTT	TRBV28	TRBJ1-5	once	TRBD1
CASSLGQGLSYEQYF	TGCGCCAGCAGCTTGGGACAGGGCCTCTCCTACGAGCAGTACTTC	TRBV5-1	TRBJ2-7	NA	TRBD1
CATSGPDRKDNEKLFF	TGTGCCACCAGTGGCCCGGACAGGAAAGATAATGAAAAACTGTTTTTT	TRBV24-1	TRBJ1-4	NA	TRBD1
CASSLAAGAGEQYF	TGTGCCAGCAGCTTAGCGGCAGGGGCAGGGGAGCAGTACTTC	TRBV7-8	TRBJ2-7	NA	NA
CASSSRDRLDEQFF	TGTGCCAGCAGCTCTAGGGACAGGCTCGATGAGCAGTTCTTC	TRBV7-9	TRBJ2-1	NA	TRBD1
CASSPRAGGSTDTQYF	TGTGCCAGCAGCCCTCGGGCAGGGGGTAGCACAGATACGCAGTATTTT	TRBV14	TRBJ2-3	NA	TRBD1
CATSDPQGYQDEQYF	TGTGCCACCAGTGATCCACAGGGCTATCAAGACGAGCAGTACTTC	TRBV24-1	TRBJ2-7	NA	NA
CASSPLIAGQMNTEAFF	TGTGCCAGCTCACCATTAATTGCGGGACAGATGAACACTGAAGCTTTCTTT	TRBV18	TRBJ1-1	NA	TRBD1
CASSSKGQGAATEAFF	TGTGCCAGCAGCTCAAAGGGACAGGGGGCGGCCACTGAAGCTTTCTTT	TRBV7-8	TRBJ1-1	NA	TRBD1
CASRTSGNNEQFF	TGTGCCAGCAGGACTAGCGGCAACAATGAGCAGTTCTTC	TRBV6-5	TRBJ2-1	few	TRBD2
CASSRGQLGTEAFF	TGCGCCAGCAGCCGGGGACAGCTGGGTACTGAAGCTTTCTTT	TRBV4-1	TRBJ1-1	NA	TRBD1
CASTQGNENTIYF	TGTGCCAGTACCCAGGGGAACGAAAACACCATATATTTT	TRBV19	TRBJ1-3	NA	NA
CASSVDRNNYGYTF	TGTGCCAGCAGCGTTGACAGGAACAACTATGGCTACACCTTC	TRBV9	TRBJ1-2	NA	NA